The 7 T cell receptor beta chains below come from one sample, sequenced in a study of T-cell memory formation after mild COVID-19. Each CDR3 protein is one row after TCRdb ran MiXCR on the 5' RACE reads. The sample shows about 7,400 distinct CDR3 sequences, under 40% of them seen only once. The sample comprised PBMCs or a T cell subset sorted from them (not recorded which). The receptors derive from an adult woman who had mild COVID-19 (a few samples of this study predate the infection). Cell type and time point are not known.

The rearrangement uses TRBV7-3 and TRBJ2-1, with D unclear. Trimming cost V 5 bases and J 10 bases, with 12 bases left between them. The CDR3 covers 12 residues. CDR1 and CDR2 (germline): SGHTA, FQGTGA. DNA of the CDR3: TGTGCCAGCAGCGCCACCCTGGGCGAGCAGTTCTTC. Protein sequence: CASSATLGEQFF.

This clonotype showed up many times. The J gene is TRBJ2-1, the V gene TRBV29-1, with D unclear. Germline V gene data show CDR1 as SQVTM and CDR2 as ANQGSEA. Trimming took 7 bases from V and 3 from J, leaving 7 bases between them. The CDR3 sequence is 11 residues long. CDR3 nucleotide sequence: TGCAGCGGGCAACACTACAATGAGCAGTTCTTC. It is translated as CSGQHYNEQFF.

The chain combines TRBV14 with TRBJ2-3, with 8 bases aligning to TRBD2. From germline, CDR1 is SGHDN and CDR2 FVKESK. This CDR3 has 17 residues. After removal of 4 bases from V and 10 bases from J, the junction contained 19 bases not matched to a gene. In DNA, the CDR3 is TGTGCCAGCAGCCCCCTGCTAAAGAGCGGGGGTGCGGATTCGCAGTATTTT. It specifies CASSPLLKSGGADSQYF.

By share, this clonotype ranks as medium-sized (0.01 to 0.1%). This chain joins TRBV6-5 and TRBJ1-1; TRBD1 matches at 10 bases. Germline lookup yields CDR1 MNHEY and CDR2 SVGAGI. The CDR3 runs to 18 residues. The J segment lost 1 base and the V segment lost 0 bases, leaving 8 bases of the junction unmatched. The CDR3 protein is CASSYSGPGTGANTEAFF. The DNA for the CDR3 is TGTGCCAGCAGTTACTCGGGTCCCGGGACAGGGGCGAACACTGAAGCTTTCTTT.

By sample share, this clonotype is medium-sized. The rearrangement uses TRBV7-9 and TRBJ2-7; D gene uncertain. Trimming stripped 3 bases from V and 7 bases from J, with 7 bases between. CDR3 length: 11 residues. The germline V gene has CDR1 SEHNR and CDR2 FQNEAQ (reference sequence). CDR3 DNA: TGTGCCAGCAGCTTCGGAATGGAGCAGTACTTC. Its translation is CASSFGMEQYF.

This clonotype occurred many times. CDR3 DNA: TGTGCCAGCGGGACGACCGGCAGCTACAATGAGCAGTTCTTC. It specifies CASGTTGSYNEQFF. This chain connects TRBV6-2 or TRBV6-3 to TRBJ2-1; D is tentatively TRBD1 or TRBD2 (5 bases each). V gave up 8 bases and J gave up 3 bases, with 14 bases separating them. The CDR3 has 14 amino acids. CDR1 and CDR2 (germline): MNHEY, SVGEGT.

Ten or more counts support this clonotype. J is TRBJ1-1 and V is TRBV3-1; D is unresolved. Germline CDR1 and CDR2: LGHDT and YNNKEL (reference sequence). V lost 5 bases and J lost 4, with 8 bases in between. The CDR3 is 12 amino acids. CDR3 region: CASSYRLTEAFF. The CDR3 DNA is TGTGCCAGCAGCTACCGTCTCACTGAAGCTTTCTTT.